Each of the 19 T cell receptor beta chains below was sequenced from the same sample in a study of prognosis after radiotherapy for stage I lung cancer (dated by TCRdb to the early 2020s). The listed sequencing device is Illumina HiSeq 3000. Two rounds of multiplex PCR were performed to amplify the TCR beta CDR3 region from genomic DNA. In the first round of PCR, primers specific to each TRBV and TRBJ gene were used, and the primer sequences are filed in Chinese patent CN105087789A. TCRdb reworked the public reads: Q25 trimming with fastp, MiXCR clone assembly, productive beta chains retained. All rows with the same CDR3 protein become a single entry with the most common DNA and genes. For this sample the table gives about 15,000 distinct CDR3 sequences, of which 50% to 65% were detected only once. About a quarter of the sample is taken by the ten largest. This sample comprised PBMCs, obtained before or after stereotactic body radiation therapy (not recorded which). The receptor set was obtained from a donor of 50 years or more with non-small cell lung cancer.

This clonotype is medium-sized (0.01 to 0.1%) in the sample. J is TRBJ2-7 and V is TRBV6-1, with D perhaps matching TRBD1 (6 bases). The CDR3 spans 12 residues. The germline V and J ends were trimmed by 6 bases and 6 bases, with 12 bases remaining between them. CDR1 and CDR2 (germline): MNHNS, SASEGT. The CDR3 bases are TGTGCCAGCAGAACAGGGTTGCGCGAGCAGTACTTC. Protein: CASRTGLREQYF.

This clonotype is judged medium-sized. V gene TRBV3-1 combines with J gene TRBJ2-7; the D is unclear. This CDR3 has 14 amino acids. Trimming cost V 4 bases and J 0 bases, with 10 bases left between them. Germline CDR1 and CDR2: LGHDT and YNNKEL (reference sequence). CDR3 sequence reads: CASSPTRDSYEQYF. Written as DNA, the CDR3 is TGTGCCAGCAGCCCGACCAGAGACTCCTACGAGCAGTACTTC.

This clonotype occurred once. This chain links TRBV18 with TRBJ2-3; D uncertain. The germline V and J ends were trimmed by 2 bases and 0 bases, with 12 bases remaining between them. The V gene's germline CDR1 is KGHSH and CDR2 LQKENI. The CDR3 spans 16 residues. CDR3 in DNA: TGTGCCAGCTCACCAGTTAAGACCACTAGCACAGATACGCAGTATTTT. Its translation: CASSPVKTTSTDTQYF.

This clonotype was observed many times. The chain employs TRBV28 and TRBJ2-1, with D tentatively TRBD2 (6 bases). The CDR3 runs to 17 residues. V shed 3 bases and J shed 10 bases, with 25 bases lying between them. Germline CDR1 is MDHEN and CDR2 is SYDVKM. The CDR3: CASSFPPLASSSREQFF. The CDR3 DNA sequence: TGTGCCAGCAGTTTCCCCCCACTAGCTTCAAGTAGTCGGGAGCAGTTCTTC.

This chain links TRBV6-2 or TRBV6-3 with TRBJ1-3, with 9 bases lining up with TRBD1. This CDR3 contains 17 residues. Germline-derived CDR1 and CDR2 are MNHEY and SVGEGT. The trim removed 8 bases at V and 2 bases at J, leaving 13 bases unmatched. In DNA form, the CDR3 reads TGTGCCAGCGTTGGGTTTTCCGGGACAGGGCCTGGAAACACCATATATTTT. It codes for CASVGFSGTGPGNTIYF.

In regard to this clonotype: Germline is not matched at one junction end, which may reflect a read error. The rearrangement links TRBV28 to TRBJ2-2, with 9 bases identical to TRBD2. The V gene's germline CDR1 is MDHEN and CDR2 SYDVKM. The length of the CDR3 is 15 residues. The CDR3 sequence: CASSPGGRASGELLF. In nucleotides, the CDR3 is TGTGCCAGCAGCCCCGGCGGGAGGGCCAGCGGGGAGCTGCTTTTT.

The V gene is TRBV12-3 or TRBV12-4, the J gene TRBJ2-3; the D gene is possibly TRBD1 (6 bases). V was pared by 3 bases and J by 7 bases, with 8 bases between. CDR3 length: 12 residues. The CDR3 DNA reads TGTGCCAGCAGTTTTACAGGGAATACGCAGTATTTT. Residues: CASSFTGNTQYF.

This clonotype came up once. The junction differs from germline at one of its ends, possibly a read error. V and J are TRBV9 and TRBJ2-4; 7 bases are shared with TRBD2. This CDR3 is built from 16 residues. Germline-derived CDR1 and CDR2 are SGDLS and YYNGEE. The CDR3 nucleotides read TGTGCCAGCAGCACAAAAGCGGGGAGACCTCAAAACATTAAGTACTTC. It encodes CASSTKAGRPQNIKYF.

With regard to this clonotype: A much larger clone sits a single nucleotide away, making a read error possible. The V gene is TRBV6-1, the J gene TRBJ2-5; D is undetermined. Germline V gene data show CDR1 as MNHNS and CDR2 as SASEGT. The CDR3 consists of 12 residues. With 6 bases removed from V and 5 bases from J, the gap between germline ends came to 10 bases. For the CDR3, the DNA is TGTGCCAGCAGCCAATCATGGGAGACCCAGTACTTC. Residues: CASSQSWETQYF.

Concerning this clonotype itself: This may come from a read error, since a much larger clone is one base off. The CDR3 here is CASSGTSDTQYF. CDR3 nucleotide sequence: TGTGCCAGCTCCGGGACAAGTGATACGCAGTATTTT. The V and J genes are TRBV18 and TRBJ2-3, with a weak D call TRBD1 (6 bases). In germline, CDR1 is KGHSH, CDR2 LQKENI. The CDR3 consists of 12 residues. V dropped 6 bases and J dropped 6 bases, with 10 bases sitting between them.

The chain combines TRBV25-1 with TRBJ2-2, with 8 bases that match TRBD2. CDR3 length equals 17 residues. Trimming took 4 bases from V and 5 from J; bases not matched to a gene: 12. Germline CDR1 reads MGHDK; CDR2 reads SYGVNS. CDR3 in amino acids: CASSARGASGFTGELFF. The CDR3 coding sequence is TGTGCCAGCAGTGCTAGAGGGGCTAGCGGGTTTACCGGGGAGCTGTTTTTT.

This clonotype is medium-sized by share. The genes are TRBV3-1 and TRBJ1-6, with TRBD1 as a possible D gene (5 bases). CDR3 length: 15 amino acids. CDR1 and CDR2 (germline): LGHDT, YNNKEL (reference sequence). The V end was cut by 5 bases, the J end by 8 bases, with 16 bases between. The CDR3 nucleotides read TGTGCCAGCAGCAGCCCCGGACTGGGGGATTCACCCCTCCACTTT. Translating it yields CASSSPGLGDSPLHF.

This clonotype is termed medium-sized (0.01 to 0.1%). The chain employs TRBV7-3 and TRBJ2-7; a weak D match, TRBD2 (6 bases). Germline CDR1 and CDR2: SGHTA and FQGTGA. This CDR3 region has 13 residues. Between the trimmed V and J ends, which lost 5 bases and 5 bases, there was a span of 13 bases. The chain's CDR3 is CASSKGGDHEQYF. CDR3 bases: TGTGCCAGCAGCAAGGGCGGGGACCACGAGCAGTACTTC.

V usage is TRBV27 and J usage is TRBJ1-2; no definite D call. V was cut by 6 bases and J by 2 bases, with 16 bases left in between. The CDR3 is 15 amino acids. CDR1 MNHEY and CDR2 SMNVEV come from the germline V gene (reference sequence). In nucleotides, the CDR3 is TGTGCCAGCAGAAATGCAGAGGGCCCCAACTATGGCTACACCTTC. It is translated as CASRNAEGPNYGYTF.

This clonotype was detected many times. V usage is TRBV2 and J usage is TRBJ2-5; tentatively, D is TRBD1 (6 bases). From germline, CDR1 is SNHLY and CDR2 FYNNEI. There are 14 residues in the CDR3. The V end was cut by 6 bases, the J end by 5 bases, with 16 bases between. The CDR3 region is CASSEQGTLETQYF. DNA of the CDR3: TGTGCCAGCAGCGAACAAGGGACACTCGAGACCCAGTACTTC.

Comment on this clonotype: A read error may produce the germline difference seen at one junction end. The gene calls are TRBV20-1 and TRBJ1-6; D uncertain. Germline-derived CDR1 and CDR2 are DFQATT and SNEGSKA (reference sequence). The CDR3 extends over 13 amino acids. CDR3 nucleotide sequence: TGCAGTGCTAGCCCAGGCTCAAATTCACCCATCCACTTT. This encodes CSASPGSNSPIHF.

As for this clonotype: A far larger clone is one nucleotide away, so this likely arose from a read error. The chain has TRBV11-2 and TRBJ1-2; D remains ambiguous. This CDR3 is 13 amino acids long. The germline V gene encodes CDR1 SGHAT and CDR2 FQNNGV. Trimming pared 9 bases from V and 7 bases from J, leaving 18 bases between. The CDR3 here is CARSPRTAGGYTF. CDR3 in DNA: TGTGCCAGAAGTCCAAGGACGGCCGGTGGCTACACCTTC.

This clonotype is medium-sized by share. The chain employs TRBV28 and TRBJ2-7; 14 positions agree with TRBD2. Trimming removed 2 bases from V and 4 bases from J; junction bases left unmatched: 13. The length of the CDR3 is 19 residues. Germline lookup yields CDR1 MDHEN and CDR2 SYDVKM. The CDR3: CASSLPTSSGLAGEYEQYF. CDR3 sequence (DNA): TGTGCCAGCAGTTTACCGACATCCTCGGGACTAGCGGGAGAATACGAGCAGTACTTC.

The CDR3 spells CASSQNRVGEKLFF. As DNA, the CDR3 is TGTGCCAGCAGCCAAAACAGGGTTGGTGAAAAACTGTTTTTT. The chain combines TRBV4-2 with TRBJ1-4; D is perhaps TRBD1 (6 bases). Trimming took off 2 bases at V and 7 bases at J, with 11 bases between the two ends. Germline V gene sequence: CDR1 LGHNA, CDR2 YNFKEQ. The CDR3 contains 14 residues.